This T cell receptor beta chain derives from a study of blood T cell repertoires in COVID-19 (dated by TCRdb to 2019 to 2021). Background for the entire study: Samples covering the acute and convalescent phases of COVID-19 were provided by collaborators in the United States, Italy and Spain. The prospective study material was composed of cDNA or gDNA derived from T cells, B-cell-depleted T cells, or PBMCs. A freely available public database, intended as a resource for researchers studying the immune response to SARS-CoV-2, is where the repertoires were released. Sample metadata almost always included a de-identified subject ID, COVID-19 status, age in years and sex. Samples were obtained from the ongoing ImmuneRACE study (first 160 participants) and from about 1,300 subjects provided by 6 global collaborators. Where available, HLA class I and class II types were taken from metadata supplied by the sample provider and were not determined by assay-based typing. Subjects who had been exposed to COVID-19, were actively infected with it, or had recovered from it provided the deeply sampled blood TCRbeta repertoires that made up the dataset.

Each collaborating institution followed its own protocols to collect whole blood in K2EDTA tubes. For TCRbeta analysis, collaborators shipped samples in one of three forms: frozen whole blood, isolated PBMCs, or DNA extracted from either of those sample types. TCRbeta CDR3 regions were amplified from genomic DNA using the immunoSEQ Assay, a bias-controlled multiplex PCR. The authors' analysis ran thus. The number of nucleated cells in each sample was estimated by amplification of reference gene primers within the assay. Sequence reads were collapsed and filtered to measure the absolute abundance of every unique TCRbeta CDR3 rearrangement. For each sample, productive Simpson clonality was calculated as the square root of Simpson's diversity index over productive rearrangements. TCRdb provides this immuneACCESS table in a form limited to in-frame rearrangements. Some clones are lacking; in checked studies, under half of them reflect an unresolved V gene, and why the rest are absent is not known. From that table come the V and J calls and clone size; the DNA was used to work out D and trimming. The sample data list some 49,000 clones, and around nine tenths of these were observed just once. Of the sample, around 17% is held by the ten largest clones.

Of note for this clone: Its recognized antigen is unknown. Base quality data are lacking; no much larger clone is found one base away.

According to the germline V gene (reference sequence), CDR1 reads LNHDA and CDR2 reads SQIVND. Trimming at the junction amounts to 3 bases on V and 4 bases on J, and the germline ends lie 16 bases apart. From the cysteine up to the phenylalanine, the CDR3 has a length of 15 residues. Left in the record is the CDR3 DNA by itself, 45 bases read in frame from the first base. The full study reports these points: The amount of clinical and demographic metadata varied by source and participant and was provided uncurated.

The receptor's source is a man aged 70 or older with active COVID-19. The sequenced sample consisted of peripheral blood. In this chain, TRBV19 is recombined with TRBJ2-7; the best D guess is TRBD1, with 6 bases matching. CDR3 reads: CASSMMQGKKYEQYF. At the DNA level, the sequence is TGTGCCAGTAGTATGATGCAGGGGAAGAAATACGAGCAGTACTTC.